These 26 T cell receptor beta chains came from one sample sequenced in a study of T cells after yellow fever vaccination. TCRdb fed the 5' RACE reads into MiXCR, producing one record per CDR3 protein. This table has about 230,000 distinct CDR3 sequences, 6.5% to 7.5% appearing once. This specimen consisted of CD4+ T cells sorted from PBMCs, obtained on the day of the yellow fever booster vaccination. The receptor source for this set is a man aged 25-45 years who received the YFV17D yellow fever vaccine.

This chain links TRBV4-1 with TRBJ2-7, with D perhaps TRBD2 (5 bases). V gave up 1 base and J gave up 4 bases, with 14 bases separating them. Per the germline V gene, CDR1 is MGHRA and CDR2 is YSYEKL. The CDR3 consists of 15 residues. This CDR3 reads CASSQGSPGLYEQYF. The DNA for the CDR3 is TGCGCCAGCAGCCAAGGGAGCCCGGGATTATACGAGCAGTACTTC.

This clonotype was seen many times. The J gene is TRBJ2-7, the V gene TRBV12-3 or TRBV12-4, with TRBD2 matching over 8 bases. The trim removed 6 bases at V and 3 bases at J, leaving 7 bases unmatched. The length of the CDR3 is 14 residues. CDR3 amino acids: CASRTSGFNYEQYF. CDR3 nucleotide sequence: TGTGCCAGCAGAACTAGCGGTTTTAACTACGAGCAGTACTTC.

This clonotype showed up just a few times. CDR3 protein: CATHLTGAHSNTIYF. The CDR3 DNA sequence: TGTGCCACTCACCTCACAGGGGCCCACTCCAACACCATATATTTT. The chain recombines TRBV15 with TRBJ1-3; 7 nucleotides line up with TRBD1. The length of the CDR3 is 15 residues. Unmatched junction bases numbered 15, after V lost 9 bases and J lost 7 bases. CDR1 and CDR2 (germline): LNHNV, YYDKDF (reference sequence).

This clonotype was counted only a few times. The V call is TRBV7-9, the J call TRBJ2-2; possibly TRBD1 for D (5 bases). The germline gives CDR1 SEHNR, CDR2 FQNEAQ (reference sequence). CDR3 size: 16 residues. V gave up 5 bases and J gave up 4 bases, with 17 bases separating them. The CDR3 DNA reads TGTGCCAGCAGCCAAGCGTATGCTAGGGGCACCGGGGAGCTGTTTTTT. It translates to CASSQAYARGTGELFF.

The V and J genes are TRBV5-1 and TRBJ1-2; 8 bases map to TRBD1. V shed 2 bases, J shed 3 bases, and the junction held 15 bases outside the gene matches. Germline V lookup: CDR1 SGHRS, CDR2 YFSETQ. This CDR3 comprises 18 residues. The CDR3 region has the DNA TGCGCCAGCAGCTTATTTCTTTCGGAGGACAGGGAACACTATGGCTACACCTTC. Its translation is CASSLFLSEDREHYGYTF.

This clonotype appeared a few times. The chain has TRBV7-9 and TRBJ1-1, with no clear D. V lost 2 bases to trimming and J lost 6 bases, with 19 bases between them. This CDR3 contains 16 residues. The germline gives CDR1 SEHNR, CDR2 FQNEAQ (reference sequence). CDR3 residues: CASSLRADTRVAEAFF. CDR3 sequence (DNA): TGTGCCAGCAGCTTACGGGCAGACACGAGGGTCGCTGAAGCTTTCTTT.

This chain connects TRBV11-2 to TRBJ1-3; TRBD1 matches 7 bases. Germline values: CDR1 SGHAT, CDR2 FQNNGV. V was pared by 5 bases and J by 4 bases, with 5 bases of the junction left unmatched. The CDR3 is made up of 14 amino acids. The CDR3 DNA reads as TGTGCCAGCAGCCTATGGGGACAGGGAAACACCATATATTTT. Its protein is CASSLWGQGNTIYF. The whole variable domain, remainder taken from reference TRBV11-2 and TRBJ1-3, is EAGVAQSPRYKIIEKRQSVAFWCNPISGHATLYWYQQILGQGPKLLIQFQNNGVVDDSQLPKDRFSAERLKGVDSTLKIQPAKLEDSAVYLCASSLWGQGNTIYFGEGSWLTVV.

V is TRBV4-2 and J is TRBJ2-2, with a weak D call TRBD2 (6 bases). V lost 4 bases, J lost 9 bases, and 21 bases lay in between. This CDR3 has 16 residues. Germline lookup yields CDR1 LGHNA and CDR2 YNFKEQ. In DNA, the CDR3 is TGTGCCAGCAGCCCCCGGAGGGCGGAGGGGCCGCGGGAGCTGTTTTTT. Amino acid sequence: CASSPRRAEGPRELFF.

With respect to this clonotype: This could be a read error, since a much larger clone is one nucleotide away. This chain joins TRBV7-2 and TRBJ2-1, with TRBD1 identical over 7 bases. Germline V gene sequence: CDR1 SGHTA, CDR2 FQGNSA. The CDR3 spans 16 residues. The V segment lost 1 base and the J segment 7 bases; nucleotides outside the gene matches: 10. Written as DNA, the CDR3 is TGTGCCAGCAGCTTAGTAGGGGGCAGGGGGACGAATGAGCAGTTCTTC. Its protein product is CASSLVGGRGTNEQFF.

In its sample, this clonotype was seen many times. This rearrangement joins TRBV7-9 to TRBJ2-5; D is possibly TRBD2 (6 bases). CDR3 size: 12 residues. Germline V gene lookup returns CDR1 SEHNR and CDR2 FQNEAQ (reference sequence). V shed 1 base and J shed 14 bases, with 14 bases lying between them. The CDR3 loop reads CASSLESRGSYF. CDR3 nucleotides: TGTGCCAGCAGCTTAGAATCACGGGGGTCTTACTTC.

This clonotype was detected many times. DNA for the CDR3: TGTGCCAGCAGCCACTCCATAGCGGGAGACAACTACGAGCAGTACTTC. This encodes CASSHSIAGDNYEQYF. The V and J genes are TRBV3-1 and TRBJ2-7, with 9 bases fitting TRBD2. Germline assignment: CDR1 LGHDT and CDR2 YNNKEL (reference sequence). The CDR3 sequence is 16 residues long. The trim removed 3 bases at V and 3 bases at J, leaving 9 bases unmatched.

This clonotype was counted many times. The V gene is TRBV5-1, the J gene TRBJ2-3, with a possible D match to TRBD2 (5 bases). V lost 1 base to trimming and J lost 4 bases, with 10 bases between them. There are 14 residues in the CDR3. The germline V gene encodes CDR1 SGHRS and CDR2 YFSETQ. This CDR3 is CASSLTGSADTQYF. The DNA of the CDR3 is TGCGCCAGCAGCTTGACGGGGAGTGCAGATACGCAGTATTTT.

This clonotype was recorded at least ten times. This rearrangement joins TRBV6-5 to TRBJ1-3; D not resolved. The CDR3 is 14 amino acids. The V gene lost 7 bases and the J gene lost 4 bases, with 14 bases spanning the gap. CDR1 is MNHEY and CDR2 is SVGAGI in the germline V gene. The CDR3 nucleotides read TGTGCCAGCACCACCTTGGGAGGAGGAAACACCATATATTTT. This codes for CASTTLGGGNTIYF.

This clonotype was counted many times. The chain has TRBV10-1 and TRBJ2-1; 8 nucleotides line up with TRBD2. CDR1 and CDR2 from the germline V gene are WNHNN and SYGVQD (reference sequence). Unmatched junction bases numbered 10, after V lost 6 bases and J lost 3 bases. The CDR3 is 16 residues long. This CDR3 reads CASSERATSGYNEQFF. CDR3 in DNA: TGCGCCAGCAGCGAGAGAGCAACTAGCGGCTACAATGAGCAGTTCTTC.

The gene calls are TRBV6-1 and TRBJ1-1; D possibly corresponds to TRBD1 (6 bases). V gave up 2 bases and J gave up 4 bases, with 14 bases separating them. CDR3 size: 15 residues. The V gene's germline CDR1 is MNHNS and CDR2 SASEGT. DNA of the CDR3: TGTGCCAGCAGTGAAATGGGCAGGGGTGGCACTGAAGCTTTCTTT. It translates to CASSEMGRGGTEAFF.

The chain has TRBV3-1 and TRBJ1-2; D is possibly TRBD1 (5 bases). This CDR3 contains 13 residues. V was trimmed by 7 bases and J by 8 bases, leaving 17 bases between them. The germline gives CDR1 LGHDT, CDR2 YNNKEL (reference sequence). The CDR3 DNA reads TGTGCCAGCACCAGAACAGGTTCCGGCGGCTACACCTTC. Protein: CASTRTGSGGYTF.

This clonotype was detected only a few times. The chain has TRBV9 and TRBJ1-6; 8 bases align to TRBD1. CDR3 length: 15 residues. Germline lookup yields CDR1 SGDLS and CDR2 YYNGEE. After removal of 10 bases from V and 9 bases from J, the junction contained 15 bases not matched to a gene. CDR3 sequence (DNA): TGTGCCTCTGAACAGGGGGGGAGGTTGACTTCACCCCTCCACTTT. Its protein is CASEQGGRLTSPLHF.

This clonotype has more than one count but fewer than ten. The chain joins TRBV20-1 to TRBJ2-3; 10 nucleotides align to TRBD2. This CDR3 has 17 residues. V was clipped by 3 bases and J by 1 base; unmatched bases: 10. The germline gives CDR1 DFQATT, CDR2 SNEGSKA (reference sequence). The CDR3 spells CSARASGSKGGTDTQYF. The CDR3 DNA reads as TGCAGTGCTAGGGCTAGCGGGAGCAAAGGGGGCACAGATACGCAGTATTTT.

The chain employs TRBV20-1 and TRBJ2-7; a weak D match, TRBD1 (5 bases). V gave up 0 bases and J gave up 0 bases, with 12 bases separating them. In germline, CDR1 is DFQATT, CDR2 SNEGSKA (reference sequence). CDR3 size: 15 residues. As DNA, the CDR3 is TGCAGTGCTAGAGATTTCCAGGGTAGCTCCTACGAGCAGTACTTC. Amino acid sequence: CSARDFQGSSYEQYF.

The chain employs TRBV6-2 or TRBV6-3 and TRBJ2-1; D possibly corresponds to TRBD2 (6 bases). Trimming removed 6 bases from V and 6 bases from J, with 15 bases in between. Germline CDR1 MNHEY, CDR2 SVGEGT. This CDR3 is 14 amino acids long. CDR3 DNA sequence: TGTGCCAGCAGGGGGACTCTTAACGCCAATGAGCAGTTCTTC. Its translation: CASRGTLNANEQFF.

The chain carries TRBV20-1 and TRBJ1-1, with D hard to call. The CDR3 is 11 amino acids. Germline lookup yields CDR1 DFQATT and CDR2 SNEGSKA (reference sequence). The V end was cut by 5 bases, the J end by 2 bases, with 6 bases between. The CDR3: CSALKNTEAFF. As DNA, the CDR3 is TGCAGTGCTCTAAAAAACACTGAAGCTTTCTTT.

The rearrangement joins TRBV30 to TRBJ2-1; no definite D call. Germline V lookup: CDR1 GTSNPN, CDR2 SVGIG (reference sequence). This CDR3 comprises 14 residues. Trimming took off 0 bases at V and 10 bases at J, with 16 bases between the two ends. The CDR3 DNA reads as TGTGCCTGGAGTGTGGGCCAGCCCTTTAGGGAGCAGTTCTTC. Amino acids: CAWSVGQPFREQFF.

This clonotype has ten or more counts. The chain uses TRBV2 and TRBJ2-5, with D uncertain. Germline-derived CDR1 and CDR2 are SNHLY and FYNNEI. CDR3 length equals 12 residues. The ends were cut back, 4 bases at V and 6 bases at J, with 9 bases in the middle. This CDR3 is CASSGGGQTQYF. CDR3 nucleotides: TGTGCCAGCAGTGGTGGCGGACAGACCCAGTACTTC.

This clonotype was detected ten times or more. The V gene is TRBV24-1, the J gene TRBJ2-1; D is possibly TRBD1 or TRBD2 (6 bases each). The CDR3 extends over 17 amino acids. V lost 1 base and J 0 bases, leaving 12 bases between the germline ends. In germline, CDR1 is KGHDR, CDR2 SFDVKD. This CDR3 is CATSDLRGESSYNEQFF. In nucleotides, the CDR3 is TGTGCCACCAGTGATTTAAGGGGGGAAAGCTCCTACAATGAGCAGTTCTTC.

This clonotype was seen repeatedly, ten times or more. The chain uses TRBV15 and TRBJ2-6, with D uncertain. Germline V CDR1 and CDR2: LNHNV, YYDKDF (reference sequence). V lost 1 base and J lost 0, with 7 bases in between. This CDR3 is 16 amino acids long. The CDR3 DNA follows: TGTGCCACCAGCAGAGGAAGGGTCTCTGGGGCCAACGTCCTGACTTTC. Translated: CATSRGRVSGANVLTF.

The sample holds a few counts of this clonotype. At one end, the junction sequence differs from germline, possibly due to a read error. The V gene is TRBV20-1, the J gene TRBJ2-4; D may be TRBD1 (5 bases). Germline lookup yields CDR1 DFQATT and CDR2 SNEGSKA (reference sequence). There are 11 residues in the CDR3. As DNA, the CDR3 is TGCAGTGGGGAAGGGGAAGCAAGAAGGGACTTC. Protein: CSGEGEARRDF.